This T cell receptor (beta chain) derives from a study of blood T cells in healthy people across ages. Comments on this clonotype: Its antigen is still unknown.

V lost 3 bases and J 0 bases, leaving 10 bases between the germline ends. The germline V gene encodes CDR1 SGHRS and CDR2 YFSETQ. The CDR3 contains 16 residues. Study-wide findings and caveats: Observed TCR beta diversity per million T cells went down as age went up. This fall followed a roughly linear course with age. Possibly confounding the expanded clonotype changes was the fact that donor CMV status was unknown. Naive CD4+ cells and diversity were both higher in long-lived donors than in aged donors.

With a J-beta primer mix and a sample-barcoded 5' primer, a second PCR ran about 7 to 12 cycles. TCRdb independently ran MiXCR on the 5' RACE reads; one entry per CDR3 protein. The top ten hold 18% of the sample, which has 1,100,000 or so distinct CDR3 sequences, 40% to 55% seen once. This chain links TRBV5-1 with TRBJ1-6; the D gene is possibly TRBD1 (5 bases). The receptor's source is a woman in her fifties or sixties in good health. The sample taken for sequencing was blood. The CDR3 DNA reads TGCGCCAGCAGCTCCCAGGGAGACTCCTATAATTCACCCCTCCACTTT. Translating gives CASSSQGDSYNSPLHF.